Listed here is a single T cell receptor beta chain. Its antigen is still unknown. Per-base quality was not reported, and no clone a single base away is much larger than it. This specimen comes from a study of cytomegalovirus exposure and HLA in healthy donors (dated by TCRdb to the late 2010s). A note on the overall study: According to an earlier analysis of several hundred of the donors, about 180 million T cells yielded 90 million to 140 million unique TCR beta sequences and about 280 Gb of sequence data. Genome-wide SNP genotypes for about 60% of the roughly 670 donors were used in a later genetic analysis, which treated that subset as a discovery cohort. Along with the roughly 610-subject first cohort, a separate validation cohort of about 110 different subjects was used. Class I and class II HLA loci were covered by the typing at four-digit resolution. The T cell repertoires of under 700 subjects were profiled by immunosequencing and related to cytomegalovirus serostatus. The number of donors typed differed by locus, with roughly 629-640 for A, B, C, DRB1 and DQB1, 522 for DQA1, approximately 570 for DPA1, and over 400 for DPB1. Of the approximately 400 genotyped donors, approximately 82% fell in the genetic ancestry cluster associated with self-reported Caucasian donors. A few DR-DQ haplotypes were treated as single units for association and clustering because of strong linkage in the cohort. To decide whether each TCR beta V gene segment behaved as functional or pseudogenic, an earlier analysis of approximately 600 of the donors relied on high-throughput TCR beta sequencing. To predict cytomegalovirus infection status, the study combined high-throughput TCR immunosequencing, statistical association of individual TCRs with disease status, and machine learning. Alongside the repertoire data, information on donor age, sex, ethnicity and CMV serostatus was compiled. On average, roughly 250,000 unique TCR beta nucleotide sequences were sequenced per donor among about 400 genotyped donors of the cohort, with roughly 20% of those sequences being non-productive. In the later analysis, no new phenotypic data were used to find candidate immune exposures; instead, reliance was placed on TCR beta sequences and their occurrence across donors. An early release that covered fewer than 800 HLA-typed donors contained 300 to 350 gigabases of sequencing data and some 87 million unique TCR sequences. To study patterns of TCR occurrence, a later analysis re-analyzed previously published TCR beta repertoires from 600 to 750 donors and added high-resolution HLA genotyping. All discovery cohort repertoires had been generated on a single sequencing platform. The aim of the study was to test whether cataloging public T cell receptors could identify signatures of past pathogen exposure. On the study overall, not on this receptor specifically: Some IMGT-functional V segments, including TRBV6-2 and TRBV6-3, could not be distinguished by the 87-base-pair reads and were therefore excluded. Presence/absence analyses assumed roughly uniform sequencing depth across donors, an assumption that may not hold. The classifier was reported to diagnose cytomegalovirus status with high specificity and sensitivity in both the original cohort and the validation cohort. The cohort was sequenced for TCR beta chains only, and without alpha or paired-chain data the features that could be detected were limited. Specific HLA alleles were associated with 15,000 to 20,000 TCR beta sequences at a false discovery rate of 0.05 in a later analysis. V-gene and J-gene trimming of TCR beta chains was associated with a missense DCLRE1C variant in a later genetic analysis, and the association was replicated in an independent cohort. A few of the identified cytomegalovirus-associated TCR beta chains were confirmed in vitro to be specific for cytomegalovirus antigens. A total of fewer than 200 TCR beta chains were listed by the study as associated with cytomegalovirus. According to a later analysis, TCR association rates differed among HLA loci, with DRB1 alleles showing the most associated TCRs and HLA-C alleles showing the fewest. HLA typing was unavailable for some donors at each locus, so association tests used only the typed subset. Across donors, most TCR sequences were observed very rarely, whereas some public TCRs were present in many individuals. A further reported finding was that TCR beta sequences accurately predicted the HLA-A and HLA-B alleles for most subjects in the first cohort. Roughly 15 rarely observed V segments, including chromosome 9 orphons, were excluded from the earlier analysis of approximately 600 of the donors because counts were too low. For the cohort, immune exposure information was limited to CMV serostatus. A group of highly shared sequence variants was considered likely to be a technical artifact of the sequencing pipeline. Several of the top co-occurrence clusters appeared to be linked to parvovirus B19, influenza, CMV and Epstein-Barr virus, according to a later analysis. The authors suggested that the approach could potentially be generalized to other disease states and immunological phenotypes. A later analysis found that HLA-associated TCR beta chains were more clonally expanded and had lower generation probabilities than equally common non-associated chains. When HLA alleles, especially DR and DQ, strongly co-occurred, TCR associations were difficult to assign to individual alleles. In a later analysis, most CMV-associated TCR beta chains were found to appear HLA-restricted, with HLA associations seemingly driven largely by CMV exposure. Correlated functional status among segregating V segments might reflect linkage disequilibrium, but an unknown experimental factor could not be ruled out. According to a later genetic analysis, donors in an Asian-associated ancestry cluster had fewer N-insertions in productive TCRs than the roughly 670-donor mean. Broadly in line with IMGT annotations, most TCR beta V segments showed up in productive rearrangements about 87% or about 30% of the time in an earlier analysis of 587 of the donors.

V trim: 2 bases; J trim: 4 bases; unmatched bases: 7. The germline V gene sets CDR1 to SGHAT and CDR2 to FQNNGV. There are 15 amino acids in the CDR3, from cysteine to phenylalanine inclusive. Kept here is only the CDR3 DNA, which spans 45 bases and is read in frame from base 1. The cohort consisted of approximately 670 healthy bone marrow donors. All cohort members were sampled while nominally healthy, although unrecorded immune exposures were likely present. The donor was CMV seronegative and belonged to the group of 350 or so seronegative cohort members. A peripheral blood sample was provided by each donor, and peripheral blood mononuclear cells were used for TCR beta sequencing. Genomic DNA extraction from the blood cell samples was performed with the Qiagen DNeasy Blood Extraction Kit. Libraries were constructed by the immunoSEQ multiplex PCR assay. For the multiplex PCR, a mixture combining 60 forward primers for TCR Vbeta segments and 13 reverse primers for TCR Jbeta segments was used. A multiplex PCR assay on genomic DNA amplified the CDR3 region of rearranged TCR beta genes. On the Illumina HiSeq System, the amplified TCR beta libraries were sequenced as 87-base-pair reads. Per the authors' processing: In a later analysis, 77 million or so unique TCR beta chains were counted across the 650 to 700 repertoires, and some 10 million of these chains were shared by at least two donors. A nearest-neighbor algorithm error-corrected the raw reads and collapsed the reads into unique sequences, merging closely related sequences to remove PCR and sequencing errors. CDR3 sequences were aligned to IMGT reference sequences to assign V, D and J gene segments. For a sequence to be retained, a match of at least six nucleotides was required to both a V gene segment and a J gene segment. Rearrangements were classified as productive when the CDR3 lacked stop codons and remained in frame with V and J, and all other rearrangements were classified as non-productive. Following IMGT convention, CDR3 was defined as the stretch from the second conserved V-encoded cysteine to the conserved J-encoded phenylalanine. Sequences without an unambiguous match to a single V gene segment were excluded from the earlier analysis of 450 to 650 of the donors. In an earlier analysis of about 590 of the donors, a V segment was called functional when productive rearrangements were above 56.7%, and segregating when the standard deviation between donors exceeded 5%. A statistical classification framework was built to diagnose cytomegalovirus status from the catalog of TCR beta chain sequences. In a later analysis, TCR nucleotide sequences were compared against IMGT/GENE-DB human TR gene sequences so that V and J genes could be assigned. In a later analysis, CDR3 sequences and most-parsimonious VDJ recombination scenarios were assigned using the TCRdist pipeline. In a later analysis, every TCR beta chain was defined by the combination of its CDR3 amino acid sequence and its V-gene family, and reads without a unique V-gene family were dropped. As a way to deal with suspected cross-contamination and a sequencing artifact, a later analysis dropped 592 nucleotide sequences that were highly shared and had low generation probability. In a later analysis, a clonal expansion index for each public chain was calculated from normalized within-repertoire ranks of inferred template counts. In a later analysis, generation probabilities were computed with a VDJ recombination model fitted to out-of-frame rearrangements, and the resulting probabilities were checked against IGoR. In a later analysis, hypergeometric tests were used to score TCR-TCR, TCR-HLA and TCR-CMV co-occurrence, with a repertoire-size bias correction applied to TCR pairs. False discovery rates were estimated in a later analysis by permuting HLA or CMV assignments 20 times. In a later analysis, co-occurring TCRs were grouped using DBSCAN, and TCRdist sequence similarity was added for clustering within HLA-allele-positive subsets. For co-occurrence clustering, repertoires with fewer than 30,000 or more than 120,000 public chains were excluded, along with five repertoires with anomalous nucleotide sharing. Not all clones reach the TCRdb copy of this immuneACCESS table, which keeps in-frame sequences only. Checked studies attribute under half of the gap to unresolved V genes and leave the rest unexplained. V, J and clone size are taken as reported in that table, and D and trimming were inferred from the DNA itself. Within this sample are about 250,000 clones, with 78% of them counted one time only. Together, the top ten hold around 0.44% of the sample.

The chain links TRBV11-2 with TRBJ2-7, with TRBD2 identical over 8 junction bases. The specimen sequenced was PBMCs. This receptor was obtained from a boy between 10 and 17 years old in good health and CMV-seronegative. Here is the DNA: TGTGCCAGCAGCTTAACGTTGCGGGAGGCTTACGAGCAGTACTTC. Its protein reads: CASSLTLREAYEQYF.